This T cell receptor beta chain was recorded in a study of glioma-infiltrating T cells. The CDR3 is made up of 16 amino acids. Germline V gene data show CDR1 as MDHEN and CDR2 as SYDVKM. V was clipped by 5 bases and J by 3 bases, with 17 bases between them. TCR alpha and beta CDR3 regions were amplified from RNA using iRepertoire nested multiplex PCR. For one-step reverse transcription and amplification, about 85-400 ng of tissue mRNA or PBMC total RNA was used. TCRdb analysed the multiplex PCR reads with MiXCR anew, one entry per CDR3 protein. The sample carries approximately 120,000 distinct CDR3 sequences, around a quarter recorded once. This clonotype occurred a few times. What it binds is unknown. Findings and limits, study-wide: Tissue and blood shared very few CDR3 sequences. Non-neoplastic patients had below-expected tissue-blood divergence, while all gliomas exceeded expectation.

V gene TRBV28 combines with J gene TRBJ2-1, with D unresolved. Sequencing was carried out using glioma tissue, nonneoplastic brain tissue, or PBMCs (not recorded which). This sequence originates from a human donor with low-grade glioma or glioblastoma, undergoing nonglioma brain surgery, or in good health (not recorded which). The CDR3 coding sequence is TGTGCCAGCAGTCCCTTAACAGCCTCCTTCTACAATGAGCAGTTCTTC. Its translation: CASSPLTASFYNEQFF.